These 5 T cell receptor beta chains originate from one sample sequenced in a study of cytomegalovirus exposure and HLA in healthy donors. The study ran its PCR with 60 Vbeta and 13 Jbeta primers. The table came from immunoSEQ multiplex PCR; TCRdb's copy has only in-frame clones and leaves some out. The repertoire holds some 120,000 clones, with about 78% as singletons. The sequenced material came from PBMCs. The source of these receptors is a woman in her 40s in good health and CMV-seropositive.

The rearrangement uses TRBV4-1 and TRBJ2-1, with TRBD2 matching 7 bases. V gave up 3 bases and J gave up 0 bases; unmatched junction bases: 8. The CDR3 runs 17 residues. Germline CDR1 MGHRA, CDR2 YSYEKL. The CDR3 nucleotides are TGCGCCAGCAGCCAGAAGGCTAGCGGTAGCTCCTACAATGAGCAGTTCTTC. Amino acids: CASSQKASGSSYNEQFF.

This clone was picked up a small number of times. The chain couples TRBV5-6 to TRBJ1-2; the match to TRBD1 covers 7 bases. This CDR3 has 14 residues. In germline, CDR1 is SGHDT, CDR2 YYEEEE. V dropped 0 bases and J dropped 4; count of bases not matched to a gene: 3. CDR3 protein: CASSLVDRFYGYTF. The CDR3 coding sequence is TGTGCCAGCAGCTTGGTGGACAGGTTCTATGGCTACACCTTC.

Points on this clone: The same CDR3 can be traced to other DNA sequences in this sample. The chain joins TRBV19 to TRBJ2-7; 9 bases align to TRBD1. CDR3 length: 14 residues. After removal of 4 bases from V and 2 bases from J, the junction contained 3 bases not matched to a gene. The germline V gene has CDR1 LNHDA and CDR2 SQIVND (reference sequence). CDR3 loop: CASSTGTGPYEQYF. Here the CDR3 DNA reads TGTGCCAGTAGTACGGGGACAGGGCCCTACGAGCAGTACTTC.

The chain uses TRBV7-9 and TRBJ2-7; no definite D call. V gave up 5 bases and J gave up 3 bases, with 5 bases separating them. Looked up from germline, CDR1 is SEHNR and CDR2 is FQNEAQ (reference sequence). The CDR3 is 11 residues long. As DNA, the CDR3 is TGTGCCAGCAGCCCCAGCTACGAGCAGTACTTC. It translates to CASSPSYEQYF.

The J gene is TRBJ1-1, the V gene TRBV29-1, with D unresolved. The CDR3 consists of 16 residues. Trimming pared 6 bases from V and 4 bases from J, leaving 24 bases between. Germline V gene data show CDR1 as SQVTM and CDR2 as ANQGSEA. This CDR3 is CSVVRRAPKRGTEAFF. CDR3 DNA: TGCAGCGTGGTAAGGCGGGCCCCTAAAAGAGGCACTGAAGCTTTCTTT. The full variable domain, in which reference TRBV29-1 and TRBJ1-1 provide the parts outside the CDR3, is SAVISQKPSRDICQRGTSLTIQCQVDSQVTMMFWYRQQPGQSLTLIATANQGSEATYESGFVIDKFPISRPNLTFSTLTVSNMSPEDSSIYLCSVVRRAPKRGTEAFFGQGTRLTVV.